This TCR beta chain was captured in a study of blood T cell repertoires in COVID-19. The CDR3 spans 13 residues. CDR1 and CDR2 from the germline V gene are MNHEY and SVGAGI. V lost 6 bases, J lost 7 bases, and 8 bases stayed unmatched. Clones were read by immunoSEQ multiplex PCR, and TCRdb kept only the in-frame ones, dropping some. The table lists under 350,000 clones, 86% of them singletons. This chain links TRBV6-5 with TRBJ2-5; 7 bases are a match to TRBD1. The receptor comes from a young woman who had recovered from COVID-19. Input material: PBMCs or T cells enriched from blood (not recorded which). CDR3 region: CASSLDRVGTQYF. The CDR3 DNA sequence: TGTGCCAGCAGCTTAGACAGGGTAGGGACCCAGTACTTC.